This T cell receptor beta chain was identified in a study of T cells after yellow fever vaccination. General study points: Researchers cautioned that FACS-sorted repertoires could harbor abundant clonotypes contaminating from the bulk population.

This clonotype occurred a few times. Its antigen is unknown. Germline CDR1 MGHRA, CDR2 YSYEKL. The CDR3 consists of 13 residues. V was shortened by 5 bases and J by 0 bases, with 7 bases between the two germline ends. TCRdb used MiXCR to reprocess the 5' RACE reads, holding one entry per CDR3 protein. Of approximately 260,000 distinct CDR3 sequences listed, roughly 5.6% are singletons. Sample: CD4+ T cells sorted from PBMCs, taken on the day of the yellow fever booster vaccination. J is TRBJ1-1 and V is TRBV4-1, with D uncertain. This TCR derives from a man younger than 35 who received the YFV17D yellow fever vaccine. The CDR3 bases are TGCGCCAGCAGCGCGGCATTGAACACTGAAGCTTTCTTT. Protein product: CASSAALNTEAFF.